This is a list of T cell receptor beta chains from one sample in a study of blood T cell repertoires in COVID-19. Here immunoSEQ multiplex PCR was the method, and the copy in TCRdb shows in-frame clones only, minus some. The sample has a few hundred thousand clones; around 87% are singletons. Specimen: peripheral blood. These receptors all come from a man aged 55 to 70 with acute or convalescent COVID-19. CDR3s include the opening cysteine and the closing phenylalanine or tryptophan. The D gene is left open where the match is weak. Clone sizes are given selectively: once, few, many, or a class where the clone is expanded.

V	J	D	size	DNA	CDR3
TRBV11-2	TRBJ1-1	TRBD1	.	TGTGCCAGCAGCTTAGTGAGGGGGCAGAGCACTGAAGCTTTCTTT	CASSLVRGQSTEAFF
TRBV5-1	TRBJ2-5	TRBD1	.	TGCGCCAGCAGCTTGCAGGACAGGGTCCAAGAGACCCAGTACTTC	CASSLQDRVQETQYF
TRBV28	TRBJ2-1	.	.	TGTGCCAGCAGTTCCTCGGGGAGCGTCCGGTACAATGAGCAGTTCTTC	CASSSSGSVRYNEQFF
TRBV9	TRBJ2-3	.	.	TGTGCCAGCAGCGCAAACACAGATACGCAGTATTTT	CASSANTDTQYF
TRBV9	TRBJ2-2	.	few	TGTGCCAGCAGCGTTGAAATTCGATTGGAGGCCGGGGAGCTGTTTTTT	CASSVEIRLEAGELFF
TRBV5-1	TRBJ2-2	TRBD2	.	TGCGCCAGCAGCTATATAGCGGGGTCGAACACCGGGGAGCTGTTTTTT	CASSYIAGSNTGELFF
TRBV15	TRBJ2-5	TRBD2	.	TGTGCCACCAGCAGACTTTCCAGCGGGGTTGAGACCCAGTACTTC	CATSRLSSGVETQYF
TRBV6-6	TRBJ1-3	.	.	TGTGCCAGCAGTCGGTGGGGGCAGTCGAGCTCTGGAAACACCATATATTTT	CASSRWGQSSSGNTIYF
TRBV6-6	TRBJ2-2	.	.	TGTGCCAGCACACACGGGATGGTGGCGGGGGAGCTGTTTTTT	CASTHGMVAGELFF
TRBV7-8	TRBJ2-7	.	.	TGTGCCAGCAGCTTAGGGGTCGGGTCGTCCTACGAGCAGTACTTC	CASSLGVGSSYEQYF
TRBV10-1	TRBJ2-7	.	.	TGCGCCAGCAGTGAGTCGCAGGGGTATCACGAGCAGTACTTC	CASSESQGYHEQYF
TRBV28	TRBJ2-1	TRBD1	.	TGTGCCAGCAGTTTTCCTTTTACTGGGACAGCATACAATGAGCAGTTCTTC	CASSFPFTGTAYNEQFF
TRBV9	TRBJ1-4	TRBD1	.	TGTGCCAGCAGCGTAGCAGGGGGTAATGAAAAACTGTTTTTT	CASSVAGGNEKLFF
TRBV30	TRBJ1-5	.	.	TGTGCCTGGAGCTTGGACAGCCATAGCAATCAGCCCCAGCATTTT	CAWSLDSHSNQPQHF
TRBV5-1	TRBJ2-5	.	.	TGCGCCAGCAGCGGGGCGGGGGCCGAGTACCAAGAGACCCAGTACTTC	CASSGAGAEYQETQYF
TRBV11-2	TRBJ2-3	.	.	TGTGCCAGCAGCTTAAGTAGAGATACGCAGTATTTT	CASSLSRDTQYF
TRBV12-3/TRBV12-4	TRBJ2-1	TRBD1	.	TGTGCCAGCCAACAGGGGAATGAGCAGTTCTTC	CASQQGNEQFF
TRBV3-1/TRBV3-2	TRBJ2-3	TRBD2	.	TGTGCCAGCAGCCATAGCGGGGACACAGATACGCAGTATTTT	CASSHSGDTDTQYF
TRBV14	TRBJ1-3	.	once	TGTGCCAGCAGCCAAACCCTACCCCGGGGGGCTGGAAACACCATATATTTT	CASSQTLPRGAGNTIYF
TRBV12-5	TRBJ1-5	TRBD1	.	TGTGCTAGTGGTTTGCCGGGGACAGAAGATCAGCCCCAGCATTTT	CASGLPGTEDQPQHF
TRBV3-1/TRBV3-2	TRBJ1-5	.	few	TGTGCCAGCAGCCAAGTGGTGGGAGGTCAGCCCCAGCATTTT	CASSQVVGGQPQHF
TRBV9	TRBJ1-6	.	.	TGTGCCAGCAGCGTAGAGGGGGAGCTTTCACCCCTCCACTTT	CASSVEGELSPLHF
TRBV19	TRBJ2-1	.	.	TGTGCCAGTAGTATTAGTGGTCACAATGAGCAGTTCTTC	CASSISGHNEQFF
TRBV18	TRBJ2-7	TRBD1	.	TGTGCCAGCTCACCAAGCAGGGGGCCCTCCTACGAGCAGTACTTC	CASSPSRGPSYEQYF
TRBV15	TRBJ2-1	TRBD1	.	TGTGCCACCAGCAGGGGACAGGGTGGGTCTATGGGCAATGAGCAGTTCTTC	CATSRGQGGSMGNEQFF
TRBV12-3/TRBV12-4	TRBJ2-1	TRBD2	.	TGTGCCAGCAGTTTACGGGGGGGCAATGAGCAGTTCTTC	CASSLRGGNEQFF
TRBV23-1	TRBJ1-2	.	.	TGCGCCAGCAGTCAATCCGCGGATACCTATGGCTACACCTTC	CASSQSADTYGYTF
TRBV18	TRBJ1-5	.	.	TGTGCCAGCTCAGTTTTAGAGGGAAATCAGCCCCAGCATTTT	CASSVLEGNQPQHF
TRBV7-2	TRBJ2-4	TRBD2	.	TGTGCCAGCAGCTTATCGGGTCTAGCGGGGGGGCAGAACATTCAGTACTTC	CASSLSGLAGGQNIQYF
TRBV19	TRBJ1-1	.	.	TGTGCCAGTACCAGGACAGCGACTGAAGCTTTCTTT	CASTRTATEAFF
TRBV27	TRBJ2-1	.	.	TGTGCCAGCAGTTTAGGGGCAGGGGTATACAATGAGCAGTTCTTC	CASSLGAGVYNEQFF
TRBV9	TRBJ2-6	.	.	TGTGCCAGCAGCCACCAGGGGAAGATGGCTGGGGCCAACGTCCTGACTTTC	CASSHQGKMAGANVLTF
TRBV6-5	TRBJ2-7	TRBD1	.	TGTGCCAGCAGTAACCGGGACAGCCTCTACGAGCAGTACTTC	CASSNRDSLYEQYF
TRBV11-1	TRBJ1-1	TRBD1	few	TGTGCCAGCAGCCCCCCGACAGGGGTTGCTTTCTTT	CASSPPTGVAFF
TRBV28	TRBJ1-2	.	.	TGTGCCAGCAGTTTATTAGGGGGTGGCTATGGCTACACCTTC	CASSLLGGGYGYTF
TRBV5-8	TRBJ2-1	TRBD2	once	TGTGCCAGCAGCTTGGATTCTCGGCTAGCGGGGGGGAACCAGTTCTTC	CASSLDSRLAGGNQFF
TRBV3-1/TRBV3-2	TRBJ1-2	.	.	TGTGCCAGCAGCCAAGGGGGCGGGAGGGGCGATGGCTACACCTTC	CASSQGGGRGDGYTF
TRBV7-2	TRBJ2-3	TRBD2	.	TGTGCCAGCAGCTCGCTAGCGGGGGGGCGGACAGATACGCAGTATTTT	CASSSLAGGRTDTQYF
TRBV27	TRBJ1-1	TRBD1	once	TGTGCCAGCAGTTTACCTCGGACAGGGGGCTTCACTGAAGCTTTCTTT	CASSLPRTGGFTEAFF
TRBV12-5	TRBJ1-1	TRBD1	.	TGTGCTAGTGGTTTGGTACGGACAGGGGGCGTTAGGACTGAAGCTTTCTTT	CASGLVRTGGVRTEAFF
TRBV19	TRBJ2-7	.	.	TGTGCCAGTAGTAGGCCTACAGGGATAGGGATCTACGAGCAGTACTTC	CASSRPTGIGIYEQYF
TRBV10-3	TRBJ1-3	TRBD1	once	TGTGCCATCAGTGTCAGGGGGAGCTCTGGAAACACCATATATTTT	CAISVRGSSGNTIYF
TRBV24-1	TRBJ2-7	TRBD2	.	TGTGCCACCAGTGAGGGGACTAGCGGGGGGAAGTACGAGCAGTACTTC	CATSEGTSGGKYEQYF
TRBV29-1	TRBJ2-4	TRBD2	.	TGCAGCGCGGATGGACTAGCGGGGGGGGGAGCCAAAAACATTCAGTACTTC	CSADGLAGGGAKNIQYF
TRBV7-2	TRBJ2-2	TRBD2	once	TGTGCCAGCAGCTGGGCGGGGGGCCTCTCCACCGGGGAGCTGTTTTTT	CASSWAGGLSTGELFF
TRBV30	TRBJ2-3	.	.	TGTGCCTGGACCCGAGGCGGGGATAGCACAGATACGCAGTATTTT	CAWTRGGDSTDTQYF
TRBV6-5	TRBJ2-5	.	.	TGTGCCAGCAGTCGTACTCGGGGGTGGGAGACCCAGTACTTC	CASSRTRGWETQYF
TRBV5-1	TRBJ1-1	TRBD1	.	TGCGCCAGCAGCCCAGGGACAGGGAGAATCCCTGAAGCTTTCTTT	CASSPGTGRIPEAFF
TRBV28	TRBJ2-7	TRBD1	.	TGTGCCAGCAGTTCCCCCCTGGACAGGGGGGCCTACGAGCAGTACTTC	CASSSPLDRGAYEQYF
TRBV7-9	TRBJ1-5	.	.	TGTGCCAGCAGCCCCTCCGGTAGCAATCAGCCCCAGCATTTT	CASSPSGSNQPQHF
TRBV7-3	TRBJ2-2	.	once	TGTGCCAGCAGCCCCCCCAGCGGGTCGACCGGGGAGCTGTTTTTT	CASSPPSGSTGELFF
TRBV6-5	TRBJ1-4	.	few	TGTGCCAGCACTGGGGGCGCGGCTAATGAAAAACTGTTTTTT	CASTGGAANEKLFF